Listed below are T cell receptor beta chains from one sample, sequenced in a study of blood T cells in healthy people across ages. Each CDR3 protein is one row after TCRdb ran MiXCR on the 5' RACE reads. The repertoire holds some 690,000 distinct CDR3 sequences, with approximately 21% as singletons. The sample was blood. The receptor set was obtained from a man between 65 and 85 years old in good health. Each CDR3 is given with its conserved first and last residue. The D gene is left open where the match is weak. Rows may omit the clone size; those that give it use once, few, many or a size class.

CAWNNRGRGNTEAFF	TGTGCCTGGAATAACAGGGGGCGAGGGAACACTGAAGCTTTCTTT	TRBV30	TRBJ1-1	15	TRBD1	NA
CASSLTSWGAKNIQYF	TGTGCCAGCAGCTTAACTTCCTGGGGAGCCAAAAACATTCAGTACTTC	TRBV11-2	TRBJ2-4	16	NA	NA
CASSYEQGAHNEQFF	TGTGCCAGCAGTTACGAACAGGGGGCCCACAATGAGCAGTTCTTC	TRBV6-5	TRBJ2-1	15	TRBD1	few
CSAKTGTGKFF	TGCAGCGCCAAGACCGGGACAGGGAAGTTCTTC	TRBV29-1	TRBJ2-1	11	TRBD1	NA
CASSPRRQGDTEAFF	TGTGCCAGCTCACCACGGCGACAGGGGGACACTGAAGCTTTCTTT	TRBV18	TRBJ1-1	15	TRBD1	NA
CASRFLGLAGVWDNEQFF	TGTGCCAGCAGGTTCTTAGGGCTAGCGGGGGTATGGGACAATGAGCAGTTCTTC	TRBV7-2	TRBJ2-1	18	TRBD2	NA
CASVLLAGLGQYF	TGTGCCAGCGTGTTACTAGCGGGACTCGGCCAGTACTTC	TRBV12-3/TRBV12-4	TRBJ2-5	13	TRBD2	few
CASSLGMEAFF	TGTGCCAGCAGTTTAGGCATGGAAGCTTTCTTT	TRBV28	TRBJ1-1	11	NA	few
CASSPQMAARGNTIYF	TGTGCCAGCAGCCCCCAGATGGCAGCTAGGGGAAACACCATATATTTT	TRBV9	TRBJ1-3	16	NA	NA
CASSRETGTDTQYF	TGTGCCAGTAGTAGGGAGACCGGAACAGATACGCAGTATTTT	TRBV19	TRBJ2-3	14	NA	NA
CASSLAGQVNQPQHF	TGTGCCAGCAGCTTAGCGGGACAGGTCAATCAGCCCCAGCATTTT	TRBV7-2	TRBJ1-5	15	TRBD1	NA